A single sample gave rise to the 27 T cell receptor beta chains below, sequenced in a study of tissue T cells after allogeneic stem cell transplantation. The method was immunoSEQ multiplex PCR; TCRdb's version includes in-frame clones alone and lacks a portion of them. This sample has around 7,500 clones, with over 45% found just once. Indicated time point: mouse harvest day 7 after allogeneic transplant. Tail vein injection delivered 10^7 T-cell-depleted bone marrow cells and 10^6 splenic CD5+ T cells. Sequenced sample: gut tissue. The receptors originated from a female BALB/c mouse given C57BL/6 T cells with graft-versus-host disease after an allogeneic hematopoietic cell transplant.

A note on this clone: Any gene name here is a mouse gene name. The read stops 1 residue short of the end of the CDR3; the missing end is completed from the germline J gene. The rearrangement links TRBV23 to TRBJ1-1; TRBD1 was called by the table and not checked on the DNA. The CDR3 runs 11 residues. The germline V gene encodes CDR1 KGHTA and CDR2 FQNQQP. CDR3 residues: CSSSPDSQVFF. The covered CDR3 bases are TGCTCCAGCAGTCCGGACAGTCAAGTCTTC.

A note on this clone: The gene symbols are mouse symbols. Read sequence stops 1 residue before the CDR3 end, and the germline J gene provides the missing end. This chain joins TRBV12-1 and TRBJ2-7; 7 bases agree with TRBD2. The germline CDR1 and CDR2 sequences are SGHSN and HYEKVE. The CDR3 length is 13 residues. The V gene end was trimmed by 1 base and the J gene end by 1 base; junction bases not matched to a gene: 0. CDR3 region: CASSLTGSYEQYF. CDR3 bases read: TGTGCCAGCTCTCTGACTGGGTCCTATGAACAGTAC.

This clone was seen a handful of times. These gene names are mouse names. The sequence runs out 1 residue before the end of the CDR3; the remainder is reconstructed from the germline J gene. The chain is built from TRBV13-3 and TRBJ2-7; a possible D gene is TRBD1 (5 bases). V lost 5 bases and J 5 bases, leaving 11 bases between the germline ends. CDR3 length equals 12 residues. Germline V gene lookup returns CDR1 NNHDY and CDR2 SYVADS. CDR3: CASSLGGDEQYF. Incomplete CDR3 DNA: TGTGCCAGCAGCCTCGGAGGGGATGAACAGTAC.

This clone came up a few times. Germline and genes here are mouse. Read sequence stops 1 residue before the CDR3 end, and the germline J gene provides the missing end. J is TRBJ2-5 and V is TRBV3; TRBD2 aligns across 7 bases. Looked up from germline, CDR1 is SNHLY and CDR2 is FYNGKV (reference sequence). This CDR3 is 13 amino acids long. V trimming: 5 bases; J trimming: 5 bases; junction bases outside the gene matches: 4. The CDR3: CASSPTGLDTQYF. Incomplete CDR3 DNA: TGTGCCAGCAGCCCGACTGGGTTAGACACCCAGTAC.

For this clone: Germline and genes here are mouse. With the read ending 1 residue before the CDR3 end, the germline J gene is used to fill in that end. The V call is TRBV15, the J call TRBJ2-7; D ambiguous. CDR1 SGHND and CDR2 FRSKSL come from the germline V gene. CDR3 size: 12 residues. V lost 6 bases and J 3 bases, leaving 9 bases between the germline ends. The sequenced part of the CDR3 DNA is TGTGCCAGCAGCCCTCGGGTCTATGAACAGTAC. This gives the protein CASSPRVYEQY. In full, the CDR3 reads CASSPRVYEQYF.

About this clone itself: The germline and genes are mouse ones. This CDR3 is CASGDVGGAETLYF. The part of the CDR3 DNA that was read is TGTGCCAGCGGTGATGTTGGGGGGGCAGAAACGCTGTAT. The rearrangement uses TRBV13-2 and TRBJ2-3; TRBD2 matches at 7 bases. The DNA ends 1 residue before the CDR3 does, and the rest of the CDR3 is filled in from the germline J gene. The CDR3 has 14 residues. The J segment lost 3 bases and the V segment lost 0 bases, leaving 1 base of the junction unmatched. Germline assignment: CDR1 NNHNN and CDR2 SYGAGS (reference sequence).

Concerning this clone itself: Gene names are the mouse ones. Sequencing ends 1 residue short of the CDR3 end; the germline J gene provides the rest. V usage is TRBV12-2 and J usage is TRBJ2-5; 9 bases are shared with TRBD1. CDR1 and CDR2 from the germline V gene are SGHLS and HYDKME. This CDR3 has 14 residues. J lost 4 bases, V lost 0 bases, and 1 base had no gene match. CDR3 DNA, as far as it was read: TGTGCCAGCTCTCTCCGGGACAGGGAAGACACCCAGTAC. This sequence encodes CASSLRDREDTQY. In full, the CDR3 is CASSLRDREDTQYF.

In the case of this clone: All gene names here are mouse names. Coverage ceases 1 residue before the CDR3 finishes, and the germline J gene fills in the end. The rearrangement joins TRBV13-1 to TRBJ2-1; tentative D call: TRBD1 (6 bases). The CDR3 consists of 14 residues. Germline V gene lookup returns CDR1 NSHNY and CDR2 SYGAGN. V lost 4 bases and J lost 3, with 11 bases in between. The part of the CDR3 DNA that was read is TGTGCCAGCAGTCACAGGGAGAGCTATGCTGAGCAGTTC. It is translated as CASSHRESYAEQF. The full CDR3 protein reads CASSHRESYAEQFF.

As concerns this clone: Gene labels here are mouse ones. The read is 1 residue too short to cover the CDR3 end, so that end is filled in from the germline J gene. The rearrangement uses TRBV26 and TRBJ2-4, with D hard to call. Germline CDR1 and CDR2: KGHPV and FQNQEV (reference sequence). Trimming took off 2 bases at V and 0 bases at J, with 0 bases between the two ends. The CDR3 contains 12 residues. The CDR3 bases that were read are TGTGCCAGCAGTCTGAGTCAAAACACCTTGTAC. Encoded protein: CASSLSQNTLY. The full CDR3 is CASSLSQNTLYF.

Concerning this clone: Germline and genes: mouse. CDR3 DNA (partial): TGTGCCAGCTCTCCGCTACCGGATAATTCGCCCCTCTAC. Protein product: CASSPLPDNSPLY. The CDR3 reads in full as CASSPLPDNSPLYF. The gene calls are TRBV12-2 and TRBJ1-6; no clear D. The read ends 1 residue before the CDR3 terminus; that terminus is restored from the germline J gene. Being an ORF, TRBJ1-6 has a function that is uncertain. Deletions cut 2 bases from V and 5 bases from J, with 9 bases between. The CDR3 length is 14 residues. Germline CDR1 is SGHLS and CDR2 is HYDKME.

This clone was recorded a few times. Gene and germline names: mouse. The read is 1 residue too short to cover the CDR3 end, so that end is filled in from the germline J gene. The chain employs TRBV3 and TRBJ2-7; D possibly corresponds to TRBD2 (6 bases). Germline values: CDR1 SNHLY, CDR2 FYNGKV (reference sequence). V lost 6 bases to trimming and J lost 4 bases, with 7 bases between them. This CDR3 comprises 11 residues. The chain's CDR3 is CASRTGYEQYF. The CDR3 bases that were read are TGTGCCAGCAGGACTGGATATGAACAGTAC.

As concerns this clone: Mouse germline and gene names are used. The read ends 1 residue early relative to the CDR3; the germline J gene fills the gap. This chain links TRBV16 with TRBJ2-3; 8 nucleotides align to TRBD2. The length of the CDR3 is 13 residues. From germline, CDR1 is SGHSA and CDR2 FRNQAP. The junction had 0 bases not matched to a gene; V was cut back by 4 bases and J by 3 bases. CDR3 residues: CASSWGGAETLYF. Partial CDR3 DNA: TGTGCAAGCAGCTGGGGGGGCGCAGAAACGCTGTAT.

A note on this clone: Mouse germline and gene names are used. The sequenced fragment ends 1 residue before the CDR3 boundary, so the rest is inferred from the germline J gene. The V and J genes are TRBV12-1 and TRBJ2-7; 7 bases agree with TRBD1. Germline lookup yields CDR1 SGHSN and CDR2 HYEKVE. The CDR3 runs 13 residues. With V trimmed by 3 bases and J by 4 bases, 5 bases remained unmatched. The CDR3 here is CASSGRDRYEQYF. CDR3 DNA (partial): TGTGCCAGCTCTGGCCGGGACAGATATGAACAGTAC.

The sample holds a few counts of this clone. Any gene name here is a mouse gene name. Partial CDR3 DNA: TGCTCCAGCAGTCAATCGAGAGGGGGGACCGGGCAGCTCTAC. It encodes CSSSQSRGGTGQLY. The whole CDR3 reads CSSSQSRGGTGQLYF. This sequence joins TRBV23 and TRBJ2-2. The read is 1 residue too short to cover the CDR3 end, so that end is filled in from the germline J gene. Germline V CDR1 and CDR2: KGHTA, FQNQQP. The CDR3 is 15 residues long.

In regard to this clone: The gene names given are mouse names. The missing CDR3 end, 1 residue past where the read stops, is filled in from the germline J gene. This sequence joins TRBV3 and TRBJ1-6; D is ambiguous. TRBJ1-6 is an ORF; its function is uncertain. The ends were cut back, 2 bases at V and 4 bases at J, with 6 bases in the middle. In germline, CDR1 is SNHLY, CDR2 FYNGKV (reference sequence). CDR3 length: 14 residues. The part of the CDR3 DNA that was read is TGTGCCAGCAGCTTAAGCCAATATAATTCGCCCCTCTAC. It is translated as CASSLSQYNSPLY. The entire CDR3 reads CASSLSQYNSPLYF.

To note about this clone: The gene names given are mouse names. The sequenced part of the CDR3 DNA is TGTGCCAGCAGCCCAGGGGGCGGCACCGGGCAGCTCTAC. Translating it yields CASSPGGGTGQLY. The whole CDR3 protein reads CASSPGGGTGQLYF. This chain connects TRBV26 to TRBJ2-2, with 8 bases aligning to TRBD1. The read terminates 1 residue before the CDR3 end, so the remaining end is supplied by the germline J gene. From germline, CDR1 is KGHPV and CDR2 FQNQEV (reference sequence). CDR3 length: 14 amino acids. Losses at the gene ends were 6 bases for V and 4 bases for J; bases not matched to a gene: 4.

This clone was detected only a few times. Here the gene names and germline are mouse. The CDR3 end falls 1 residue outside the read, so it is completed with the germline J gene. The genes are TRBV29 and TRBJ2-7; 9 bases are shared with TRBD2. CDR1 and CDR2 (germline): MSHET, SYDVDS. The J segment lost 3 bases and the V segment lost 3 bases, leaving 6 bases of the junction unmatched. CDR3 length: 15 amino acids. CDR3 sequence reads: CASSFSWGGSYEQYF. The sequenced part of the CDR3 DNA is TGTGCTAGCAGTTTCTCCTGGGGGGGAAGCTATGAACAGTAC.

As regards this clone: Mouse gene names apply. The observed sequence ends 1 residue before the CDR3 terminus, with the missing tail filled in from the germline J gene. This chain links TRBV26 with TRBJ1-4; D is unclear. Per germline, CDR1 KGHPV and CDR2 FQNQEV (reference sequence). This CDR3 spans 12 amino acids. V lost 6 bases and J lost 0, with 2 bases in between. CDR3 DNA (partial): TGTGCCAGCAGAATTTCCAACGAAAGATTATTT. The encoded protein is CASRISNERLF. The CDR3 in full is CASRISNERLFF. Full variable domain (missing parts from reference TRBV26 and TRBJ1-4): NSKVIQTPRYLVKGQGQKAKMRCIPEKGHPVVFWYQQNKNNEFKFLINFQNQEVLQQIDMTEKRFSAECPSNSPCSLEIQSSEAGDSALYLCASRISNERLFFGHGTKLSVL.

A word on this clone: Gene names are mouse gene names. The sequence runs out 1 residue before the end of the CDR3; the remainder is reconstructed from the germline J gene. The chain couples TRBV3 to TRBJ1-3; D is uncertain. This CDR3 is 14 amino acids long. V shed 0 bases and J shed 0 bases, with 3 bases lying between them. Germline CDR1 and CDR2: SNHLY and FYNGKV (reference sequence). The CDR3 bases that were read are TGTGCCAGCAGCTTAGCCAGTTCTGGAAATACGCTCTAT. As protein: CASSLASSGNTLY. The CDR3 in its entirety is CASSLASSGNTLYF.

For this clone: Gene names follow the mouse nomenclature. Read sequence stops 1 residue before the CDR3 end, and the germline J gene provides the missing end. The chain employs TRBV26 and TRBJ2-5, with TRBD2 matching 9 bases. The germline CDR1 and CDR2 sequences are KGHPV and FQNQEV (reference sequence). The junction had 3 bases not matched to a gene; V was cut back by 4 bases and J by 1 base. The CDR3 loop spans 15 amino acids. CDR3 amino acids: CASSPRTGDQDTQYF. Partial CDR3 DNA: TGTGCCAGCAGTCCGCGGACTGGGGACCAAGACACCCAGTAC.

This clone turned up a few times. Mouse names are used for the genes. The read finishes 1 residue shy of the CDR3 end, and the germline J gene is used to complete it. V and J are TRBV1 and TRBJ1-1, with TRBD1 as a possible D gene (6 bases). The V end lost 3 bases, the J end lost 4 bases, and 15 bases lay between the germline ends. The CDR3 runs 15 residues. CDR1 and CDR2 (germline): NSQYPW, LRSPGD (reference sequence). CDR3 DNA, as far as it was read: TGCACCTGCAGTGCCGGGGGACACCTTATCACAGAAGTCTTC. It translates to CTCSAGGHLITEVF. In full, the CDR3 reads CTCSAGGHLITEVFF.

Worth noting for this clone: Gene labels here are mouse ones. The CDR3 extends 1 residue past the end of the read, so its final part is completed from the germline J gene. The genes are TRBV26 and TRBJ2-2, with 8 bases aligning to TRBD1. Germline V gene sequence: CDR1 KGHPV, CDR2 FQNQEV (reference sequence). J lost 3 bases, V lost 3 bases, and 3 bases had no gene match. This CDR3 region has 15 residues. This chain's CDR3 is CASSLTGGYTGQLYF. The CDR3 bases that were read are TGTGCCAGCAGTCTTACAGGGGGATACACCGGGCAGCTCTAC.

Notes on this clone: Gene labels here are mouse ones. Sequencing ends 1 residue short of the CDR3 end; the germline J gene provides the rest. The rearrangement uses TRBV3 and TRBJ1-1, with no clear D. This CDR3 is built from 11 residues. Germline V CDR1 and CDR2: SNHLY, FYNGKV (reference sequence). Deletions cut 1 base from V and 7 bases from J, with 4 bases between. CDR3 DNA, as far as it was read: TGTGCCAGCAGCTTAGAGGGAGAAGTCTTC. This gives the protein CASSLEGEVF. Given in full, the CDR3 is CASSLEGEVFF.

As concerns this clone: Mouse names are used for the genes. The CDR3 DNA, read in part, is TGTGCCAGCAGTGTGACATCCTCCTATGAACAGTAC. Its protein product is CASSVTSSYEQY. The entire CDR3 reads CASSVTSSYEQYF. J is TRBJ2-7 and V is TRBV26; D remains unclear. The read halts 1 residue ahead of the CDR3 end, with the missing end drawn from the germline J gene. CDR3 length: 13 residues. CDR1 and CDR2 (germline): KGHPV, FQNQEV (reference sequence). V lost 5 bases, J lost 0 bases, and 8 bases lay in between.

This clone is deemed medium-sized. Genes and germline come from the mouse. The read ends 1 residue before the CDR3 terminus; that terminus is restored from the germline J gene. The genes are TRBV3 and TRBJ2-7, with 9 positions matching TRBD2. Germline CDR1 SNHLY, CDR2 FYNGKV (reference sequence). The CDR3 length is 14 residues. After removal of 4 bases from V and 2 bases from J, the junction contained 3 bases not matched to a gene. CDR3 region: CASSSHWGAYEQYF. The part of the CDR3 DNA that was read is TGTGCCAGCAGCTCCCACTGGGGGGCCTATGAACAGTAC. The whole variable domain, filled in from reference TRBV3 and TRBJ2-7, reads GPKVLQIPSHQIIDMGQMVTLNCDPVSNHLYFYWYKQILGQQMEFLVNFYNGKVMEKSKLFKDQFSVERPDGSYFTLKIQPTALEDSAVYFCASSSHWGAYEQYFGPGTRLTVL.

With regard to this clone: Gene names are mouse gene names. The CDR3 end lies 1 residue beyond the end of the read and is filled in from the germline J gene. This sequence joins TRBV26 and TRBJ1-6; D gene unclear. TRBJ1-6 is placed among ORFs of uncertain function. Germline CDR1 is KGHPV and CDR2 is FQNQEV (reference sequence). The ends were cut back, 4 bases at V and 1 base at J, with 5 bases in the middle. The CDR3 spans 14 residues. CDR3 residues: CASSQGSYNSPLYF. The CDR3 DNA, read in part, is TGTGCCAGCAGTCAGGGATCCTATAATTCGCCCCTCTAC.

This clone was counted only a few times. Germline and genes: mouse. The read stops 1 residue short of the end of the CDR3; the missing end is completed from the germline J gene. V and J are TRBV3 and TRBJ1-2; D may be TRBD1 (5 bases). V was cut by 5 bases and J by 5 bases, with 15 bases left in between. This CDR3 has 14 residues. Germline loops: CDR1 SNHLY, CDR2 FYNGKV (reference sequence). CDR3 DNA, as far as it was read: TGTGCCAGCAGCCCCACGGGGCGCGGGTCCGACTACACC. This encodes CASSPTGRGSDYT. The entire CDR3 sequence reads CASSPTGRGSDYTF.